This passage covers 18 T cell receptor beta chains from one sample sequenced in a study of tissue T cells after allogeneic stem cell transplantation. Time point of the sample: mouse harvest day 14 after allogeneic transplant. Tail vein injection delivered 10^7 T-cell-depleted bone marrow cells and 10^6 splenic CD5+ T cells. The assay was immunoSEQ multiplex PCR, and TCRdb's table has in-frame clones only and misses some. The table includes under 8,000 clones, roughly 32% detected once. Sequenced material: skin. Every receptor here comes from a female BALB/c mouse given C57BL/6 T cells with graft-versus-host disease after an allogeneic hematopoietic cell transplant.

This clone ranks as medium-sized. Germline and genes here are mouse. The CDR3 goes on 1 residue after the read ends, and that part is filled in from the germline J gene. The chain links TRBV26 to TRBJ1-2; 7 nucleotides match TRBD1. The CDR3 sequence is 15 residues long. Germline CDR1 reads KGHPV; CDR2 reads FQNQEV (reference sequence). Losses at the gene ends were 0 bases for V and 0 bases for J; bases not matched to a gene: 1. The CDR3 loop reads CASSLSGTANSDYTF. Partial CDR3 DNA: TGTGCCAGCAGTCTGTCGGGGACAGCAAACTCCGACTACACC.

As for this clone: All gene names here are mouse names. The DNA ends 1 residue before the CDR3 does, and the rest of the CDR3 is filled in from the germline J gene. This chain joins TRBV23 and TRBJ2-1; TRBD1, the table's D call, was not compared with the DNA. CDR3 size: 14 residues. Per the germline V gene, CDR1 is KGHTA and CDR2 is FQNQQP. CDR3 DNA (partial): TGCTCCAGCACCCGGGACAGTTACTATGCTGAGCAGTTC. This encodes CSSTRDSYYAEQF. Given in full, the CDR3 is CSSTRDSYYAEQFF.

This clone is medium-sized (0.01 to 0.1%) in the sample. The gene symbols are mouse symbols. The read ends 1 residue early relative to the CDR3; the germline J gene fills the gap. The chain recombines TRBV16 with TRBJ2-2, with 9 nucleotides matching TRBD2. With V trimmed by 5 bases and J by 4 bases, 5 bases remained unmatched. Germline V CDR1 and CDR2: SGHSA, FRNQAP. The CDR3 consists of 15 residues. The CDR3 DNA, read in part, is TGTGCAAGCAGCCCCCGTGGGGGGGCCACCGGGCAGCTCTAC. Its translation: CASSPRGGATGQLY. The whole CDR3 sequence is CASSPRGGATGQLYF.

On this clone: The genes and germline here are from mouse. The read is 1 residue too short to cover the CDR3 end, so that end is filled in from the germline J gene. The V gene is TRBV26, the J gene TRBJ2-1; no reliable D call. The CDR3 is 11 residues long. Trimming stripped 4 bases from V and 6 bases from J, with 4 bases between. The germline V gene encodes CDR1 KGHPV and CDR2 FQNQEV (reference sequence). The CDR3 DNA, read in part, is TGTGCCAGCAGTCCGTTTGCTGAGCAGTTC. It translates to CASSPFAEQF. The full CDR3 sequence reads CASSPFAEQFF.

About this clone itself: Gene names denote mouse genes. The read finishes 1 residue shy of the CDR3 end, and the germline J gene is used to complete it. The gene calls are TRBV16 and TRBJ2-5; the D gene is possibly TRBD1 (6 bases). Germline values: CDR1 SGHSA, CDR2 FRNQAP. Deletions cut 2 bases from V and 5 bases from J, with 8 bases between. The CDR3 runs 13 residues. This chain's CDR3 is CASSLQGRDTQYF. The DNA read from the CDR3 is TGTGCAAGCAGCTTACAGGGGCGAGACACCCAGTAC.

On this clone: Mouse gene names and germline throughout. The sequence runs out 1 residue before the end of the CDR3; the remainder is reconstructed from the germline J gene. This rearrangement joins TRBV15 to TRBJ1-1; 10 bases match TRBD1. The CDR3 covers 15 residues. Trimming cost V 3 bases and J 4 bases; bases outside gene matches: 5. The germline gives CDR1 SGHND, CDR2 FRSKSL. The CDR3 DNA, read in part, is TGTGCCAGCAGTTTGGGACAGGGGAAAGGCACAGAAGTCTTC. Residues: CASSLGQGKGTEVF. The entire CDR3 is CASSLGQGKGTEVFF. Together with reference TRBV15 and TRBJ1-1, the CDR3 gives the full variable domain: DAGVTQTPRHEVAEKGQTIILKCEPVSGHNDLFWYRQTKIQGLELLSYFRSKSLMEDGGAFKDRFKAEMLNSSFSTLKIQPTEPKDSAVYLCASSLGQGKGTEVFFGKGTRLTVV.

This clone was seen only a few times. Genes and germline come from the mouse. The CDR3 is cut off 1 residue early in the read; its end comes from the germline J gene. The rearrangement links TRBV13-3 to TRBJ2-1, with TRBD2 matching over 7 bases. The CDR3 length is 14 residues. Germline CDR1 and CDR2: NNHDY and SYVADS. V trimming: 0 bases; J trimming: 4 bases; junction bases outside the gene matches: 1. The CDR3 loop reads CASSDGGGYAEQFF. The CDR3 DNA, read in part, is TGTGCCAGCAGTGATGGGGGGGGTTATGCTGAGCAGTTC.

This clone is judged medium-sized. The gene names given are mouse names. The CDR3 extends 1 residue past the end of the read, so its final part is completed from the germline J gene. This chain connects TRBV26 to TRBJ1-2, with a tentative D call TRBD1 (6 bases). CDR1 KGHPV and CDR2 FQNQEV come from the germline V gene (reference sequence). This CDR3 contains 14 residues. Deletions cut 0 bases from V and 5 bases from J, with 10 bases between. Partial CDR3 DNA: TGTGCCAGCAGTCTGTCGGGGGGCCGGTCCGACTACACC. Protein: CASSLSGGRSDYT. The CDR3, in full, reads CASSLSGGRSDYTF.

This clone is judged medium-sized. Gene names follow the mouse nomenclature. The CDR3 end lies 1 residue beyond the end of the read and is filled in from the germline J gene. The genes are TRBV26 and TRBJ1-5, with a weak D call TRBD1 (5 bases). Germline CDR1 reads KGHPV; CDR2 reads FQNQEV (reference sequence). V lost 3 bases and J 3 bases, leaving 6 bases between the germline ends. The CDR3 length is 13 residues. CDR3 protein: CASSLQGNQAPLF. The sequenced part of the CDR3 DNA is TGTGCCAGCAGTCTTCAGGGCAACCAGGCTCCGCTT.

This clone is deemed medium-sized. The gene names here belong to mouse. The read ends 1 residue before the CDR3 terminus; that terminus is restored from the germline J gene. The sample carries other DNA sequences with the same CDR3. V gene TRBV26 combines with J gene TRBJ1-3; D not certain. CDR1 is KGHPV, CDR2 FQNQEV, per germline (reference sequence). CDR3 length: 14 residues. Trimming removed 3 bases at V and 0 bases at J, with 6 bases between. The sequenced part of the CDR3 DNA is TGTGCCAGCAGTCTCTGGGATTCTGGAAATACGCTCTAT. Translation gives CASSLWDSGNTLY. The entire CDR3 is CASSLWDSGNTLYF.

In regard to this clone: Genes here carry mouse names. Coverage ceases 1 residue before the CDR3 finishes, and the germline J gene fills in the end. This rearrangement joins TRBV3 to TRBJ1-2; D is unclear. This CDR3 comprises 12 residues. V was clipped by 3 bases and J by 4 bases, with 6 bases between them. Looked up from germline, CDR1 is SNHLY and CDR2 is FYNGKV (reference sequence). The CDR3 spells CASSFQPSDYTF. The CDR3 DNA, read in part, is TGTGCCAGCAGCTTTCAGCCCTCCGACTACACC.

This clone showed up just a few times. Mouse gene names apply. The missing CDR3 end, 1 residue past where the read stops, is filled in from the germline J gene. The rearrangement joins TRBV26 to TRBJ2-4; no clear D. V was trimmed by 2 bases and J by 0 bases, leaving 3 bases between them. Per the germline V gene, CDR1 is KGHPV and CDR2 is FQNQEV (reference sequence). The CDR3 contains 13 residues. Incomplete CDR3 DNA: TGTGCCAGCAGTCTGCCTAGTCAAAACACCTTGTAC. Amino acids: CASSLPSQNTLY. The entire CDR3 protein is CASSLPSQNTLYF.

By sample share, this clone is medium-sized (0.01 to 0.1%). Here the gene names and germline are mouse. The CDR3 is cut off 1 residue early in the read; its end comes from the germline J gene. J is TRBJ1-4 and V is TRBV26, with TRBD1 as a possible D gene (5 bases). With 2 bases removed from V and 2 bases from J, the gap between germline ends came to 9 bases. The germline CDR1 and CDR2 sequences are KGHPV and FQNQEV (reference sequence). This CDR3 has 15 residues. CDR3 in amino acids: CASSLTGYSNERLFF. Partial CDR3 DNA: TGTGCCAGCAGTCTGACAGGTTACTCCAACGAAAGATTATTT.

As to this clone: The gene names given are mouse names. This CDR3 reads CASSSGTGGEQYF. Incomplete CDR3 DNA: TGTGCAAGCAGCTCCGGGACAGGGGGTGAACAGTAC. The rearrangement links TRBV16 to TRBJ2-7; 11 bases are shared with TRBD1. The observed sequence ends 1 residue before the CDR3 terminus, with the missing tail filled in from the germline J gene. Per germline, CDR1 SGHSA and CDR2 FRNQAP. The CDR3 has 13 amino acids. V trimming: 4 bases; J trimming: 6 bases; junction bases outside the gene matches: 2.

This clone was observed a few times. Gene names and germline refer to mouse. Here the CDR3 reads CASSQEGTGATEVFF. CDR3 DNA (partial): TGTGCCAGCAGCCAAGAAGGGACAGGGGCCACAGAAGTCTTC. J is TRBJ1-1 and V is TRBV5; 10 bases fit TRBD1. The sequenced fragment ends 1 residue before the CDR3 boundary, so the rest is inferred from the germline J gene. Germline-derived CDR1 and CDR2 are LGHNA and YNLKQL (reference sequence). The CDR3 consists of 15 residues. Losses at the gene ends were 0 bases for V and 4 bases for J; bases not matched to a gene: 2.

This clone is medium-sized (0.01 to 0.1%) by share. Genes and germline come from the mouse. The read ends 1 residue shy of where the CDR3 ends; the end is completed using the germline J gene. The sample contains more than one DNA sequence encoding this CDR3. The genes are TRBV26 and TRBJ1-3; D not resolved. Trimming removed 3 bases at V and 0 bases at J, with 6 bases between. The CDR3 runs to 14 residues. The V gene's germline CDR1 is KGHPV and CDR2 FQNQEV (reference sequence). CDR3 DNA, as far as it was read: TGTGCCAGCAGTCTTCAGAATTCTGGAAATACGCTCTAT. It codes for CASSLQNSGNTLY. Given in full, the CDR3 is CASSLQNSGNTLYF.

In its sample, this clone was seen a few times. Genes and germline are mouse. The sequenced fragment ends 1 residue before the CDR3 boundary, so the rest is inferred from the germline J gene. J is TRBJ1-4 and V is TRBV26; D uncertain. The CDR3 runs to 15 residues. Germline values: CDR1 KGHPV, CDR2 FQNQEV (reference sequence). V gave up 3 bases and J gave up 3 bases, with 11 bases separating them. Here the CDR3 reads CASSLVGTTNERLFF. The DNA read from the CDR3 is TGTGCCAGCAGTCTCGTGGGTACGACCAACGAAAGATTATTT.

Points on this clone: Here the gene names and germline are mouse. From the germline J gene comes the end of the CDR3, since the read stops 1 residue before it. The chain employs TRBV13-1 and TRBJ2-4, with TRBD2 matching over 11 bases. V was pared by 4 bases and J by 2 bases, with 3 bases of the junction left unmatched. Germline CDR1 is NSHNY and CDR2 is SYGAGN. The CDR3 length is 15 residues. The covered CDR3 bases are TGTGCCAGCAGTCGGACTGGGGGGAATCAAAACACCTTGTAC. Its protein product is CASSRTGGNQNTLY. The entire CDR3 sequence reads CASSRTGGNQNTLYF.